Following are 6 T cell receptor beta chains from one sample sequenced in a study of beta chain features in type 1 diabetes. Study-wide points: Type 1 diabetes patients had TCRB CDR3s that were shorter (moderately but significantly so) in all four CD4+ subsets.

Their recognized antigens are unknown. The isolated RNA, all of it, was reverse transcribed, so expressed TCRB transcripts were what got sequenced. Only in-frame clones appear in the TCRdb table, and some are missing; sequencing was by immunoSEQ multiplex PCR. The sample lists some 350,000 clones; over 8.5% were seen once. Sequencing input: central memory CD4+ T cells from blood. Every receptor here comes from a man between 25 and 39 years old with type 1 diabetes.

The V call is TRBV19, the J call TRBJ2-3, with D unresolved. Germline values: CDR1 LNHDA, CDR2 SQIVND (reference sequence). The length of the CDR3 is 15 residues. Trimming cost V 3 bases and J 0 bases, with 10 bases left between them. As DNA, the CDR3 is TGTGCCAGTAGTATTATGCGGAGCAGCACAGATACGCAGTATTTT. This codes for CASSIMRSSTDTQYF.

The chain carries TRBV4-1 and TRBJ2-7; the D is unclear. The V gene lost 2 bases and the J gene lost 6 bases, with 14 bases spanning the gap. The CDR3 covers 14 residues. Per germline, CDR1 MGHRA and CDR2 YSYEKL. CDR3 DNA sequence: TGCGCCAGCAGCCAATTCGGAGTTCCAGGCGAGCAGTACTTC. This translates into CASSQFGVPGEQYF.

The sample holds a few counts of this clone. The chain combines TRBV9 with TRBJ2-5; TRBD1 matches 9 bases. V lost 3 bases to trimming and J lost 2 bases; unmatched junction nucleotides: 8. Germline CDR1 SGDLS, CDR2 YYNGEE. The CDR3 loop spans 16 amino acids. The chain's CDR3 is CASSAHPQGAQETQYF. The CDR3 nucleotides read TGTGCCAGCAGCGCCCACCCACAGGGGGCGCAAGAGACCCAGTACTTC.

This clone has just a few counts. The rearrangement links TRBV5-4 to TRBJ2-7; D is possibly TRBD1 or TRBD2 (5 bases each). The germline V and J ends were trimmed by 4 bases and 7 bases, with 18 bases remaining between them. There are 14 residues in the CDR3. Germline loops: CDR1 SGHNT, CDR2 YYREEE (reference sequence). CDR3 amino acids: CASSKEGLTGEQYF. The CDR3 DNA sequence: TGTGCCAGCAGCAAAGAGGGGTTAACGGGGGAGCAGTACTTC.

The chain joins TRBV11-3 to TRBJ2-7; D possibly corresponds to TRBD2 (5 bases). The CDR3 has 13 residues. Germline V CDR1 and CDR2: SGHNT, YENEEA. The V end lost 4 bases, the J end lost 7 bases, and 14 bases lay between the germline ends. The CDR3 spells CASSSLAGGEQYF. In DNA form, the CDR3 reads TGTGCCAGCAGCTCCTTAGCCGGAGGTGAGCAGTACTTC.

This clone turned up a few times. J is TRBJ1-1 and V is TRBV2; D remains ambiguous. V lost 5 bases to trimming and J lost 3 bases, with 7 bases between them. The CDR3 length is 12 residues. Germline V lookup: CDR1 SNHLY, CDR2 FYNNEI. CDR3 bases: TGTGCCAGCAGTACTGGGGACACTGAAGCTTTCTTT. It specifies CASSTGDTEAFF.